A single sample gave rise to the 3 T cell receptor beta chains below, sequenced in a study of cytomegalovirus exposure and HLA in healthy donors. Researchers ran the PCR with 60 Vbeta and 13 Jbeta primers. Generated by immunoSEQ multiplex PCR, the TCRdb table keeps only in-frame clones and is missing some. The sample consists of about 96,000 clones, around 74% of them appearing once. The sample taken for sequencing was PBMCs. Receptors originate from a woman aged 70-85 years in good health and CMV-seropositive.

The CDR3 here is CAWTGDGVNIQYF. CDR3 coding DNA: TGTGCCTGGACAGGGGACGGAGTAAACATTCAGTACTTC. The chain links TRBV30 to TRBJ2-4; TRBD1 is a possible D gene (6 bases). CDR3 size: 13 residues. Germline V gives CDR1 GTSNPN, CDR2 SVGIG (reference sequence). V lost 4 bases and J 6 bases, leaving 13 bases between the germline ends. The complete variable domain, with remaining parts taken from reference TRBV30 and TRBJ2-4, reads SQTIHQWPATLVQPVGSPLSLECTVEGTSNPNLYWYRQAAGRGLQLLFYSVGIGQISSEVPQNLSASRPQDRQFILSSKKLLLSDSGFYLCAWTGDGVNIQYFGAGTRLSVL.

The V gene is TRBV2, the J gene TRBJ2-1; a possible D gene is TRBD2 (6 bases). The V gene's germline CDR1 is SNHLY and CDR2 FYNNEI. The CDR3 runs 17 residues. V was pared by 6 bases and J by 5 bases, with 23 bases between. The chain's CDR3 is CASRVQIREKVHNEQFF. The CDR3 DNA reads as TGTGCCAGCAGGGTACAAATACGGGAGAAGGTCCACAATGAGCAGTTCTTC. The whole variable domain, remainder taken from reference TRBV2 and TRBJ2-1, is EPEVTQTPSHQVTQMGQEVILRCVPISNHLYFYWYRQILGQKVEFLVSFYNNEISEKSEIFDDQFSVERPDGSNFTLKIRSTKLEDSAMYFCASRVQIREKVHNEQFFGPGTRLTVL.

Here the CDR3 reads CASSFRDRGDETQYF. CDR3 in DNA: TGTGCCAGCAGCTTCCGGGACAGGGGAGACGAGACCCAGTACTTC. V usage is TRBV7-8 and J usage is TRBJ2-5, with 10 bases aligning to TRBD1. This CDR3 is 15 amino acids long. The ends lost 3 bases at V and 5 bases at J; junction bases unmatched: 6. CDR1 and CDR2 (germline): SGHVS, FQNEAQ.